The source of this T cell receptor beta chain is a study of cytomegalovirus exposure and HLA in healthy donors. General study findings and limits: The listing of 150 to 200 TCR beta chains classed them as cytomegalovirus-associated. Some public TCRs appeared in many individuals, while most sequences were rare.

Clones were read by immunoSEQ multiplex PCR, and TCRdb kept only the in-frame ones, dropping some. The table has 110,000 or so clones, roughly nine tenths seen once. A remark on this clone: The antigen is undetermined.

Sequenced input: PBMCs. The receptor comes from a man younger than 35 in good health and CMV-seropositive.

CDR3 amino acids: CASSRDRGQDEQFF. Written as DNA, the CDR3 is TGTGCCAGCAGTCGGGACAGGGGGCAGGATGAGCAGTTCTTC. The chain joins TRBV28 to TRBJ2-1, with 12 bases identical to TRBD1. Losses at the gene ends were 5 bases for V and 8 bases for J; bases not matched to a gene: 4. This CDR3 region has 14 residues. Germline V gene data show CDR1 as MDHEN and CDR2 as SYDVKM.